This is a list of T cell receptor beta chains from one sample in a study of vaccination and CD4 T cells after COVID-19. TCRdb itself ran the PCR reads through MiXCR, one entry per CDR3 protein. The repertoire holds fewer than 12,000 distinct CDR3 sequences, with around 43% as singletons. Their specific antigens are unknown. Sequencing was done on a sample of CD4+ T cells from blood, cultured in vitro. The receptors come from a human donor who had recovered from COVID-19. CDR3s include the opening cysteine and the closing phenylalanine or tryptophan. The D gene is left open where the match is weak. Only some rows state a clone size, as once, few, many or a class for expanded clones.

j_gene: TRBJ2-7
d_gene: -
v_gene: TRBV7-9
abundance: -
CDR3aa: CASSLILYEQYF
CDR3nt: TGTGCCAGCAGCTTAATCCTGTACGAGCAGTACTTC

j_gene: TRBJ2-3
d_gene: -
v_gene: TRBV3-1
abundance: -
CDR3aa: CASSPVPSRVTDTQYF
CDR3nt: TGTGCCAGCAGCCCGGTGCCGTCGCGGGTCACAGATACGCAGTATTTT

j_gene: TRBJ2-3
d_gene: TRBD2
v_gene: TRBV5-5
abundance: hyperexpanded
CDR3aa: CASSLEKLAGGPRTDTQYF
CDR3nt: TGTGCCAGCAGCTTGGAGAAACTAGCGGGGGGGCCTCGCACAGATACGCAGTATTTT

j_gene: TRBJ1-6
d_gene: TRBD1
v_gene: TRBV6-5
abundance: few
CDR3aa: CASSYDRGDSPLHF
CDR3nt: TGTGCCAGCAGTTACGACAGGGGAGATTCACCCCTCCACTTT

j_gene: TRBJ2-7
d_gene: -
v_gene: TRBV4-3
abundance: -
CDR3aa: CASSQDQGTWAREQYF
CDR3nt: TGCGCCAGCAGCCAAGATCAAGGGACATGGGCGCGCGAGCAGTACTTC

j_gene: TRBJ1-5
d_gene: -
v_gene: TRBV20-1
abundance: -
CDR3aa: CSAIVDLNQPQHF
CDR3nt: TGCAGTGCTATCGTAGACCTCAATCAGCCCCAGCATTTT

j_gene: TRBJ1-1
d_gene: -
v_gene: TRBV11-3
abundance: -
CDR3aa: CASSLVLSGLTEAFF
CDR3nt: TGTGCCAGCAGCTTAGTTTTATCAGGGCTCACTGAAGCTTTCTTT

j_gene: TRBJ2-5
d_gene: -
v_gene: TRBV14
abundance: -
CDR3aa: CASSQGLGETQYF
CDR3nt: TGTGCCAGCAGCCAAGGCCTCGGAGAGACCCAGTACTTC

j_gene: TRBJ1-2
d_gene: TRBD1
v_gene: TRBV7-9
abundance: -
CDR3aa: CASSYPDRDYGYTF
CDR3nt: TGTGCCAGCAGCTATCCCGACAGGGACTATGGCTACACCTTC

j_gene: TRBJ1-6
d_gene: TRBD1
v_gene: TRBV6-1
abundance: -
CDR3aa: CASSGTGYNSPLHF
CDR3nt: TGTGCCAGCAGTGGGACAGGGTATAATTCACCCCTCCACTTT

j_gene: TRBJ1-6
d_gene: -
v_gene: TRBV5-5
abundance: -
CDR3aa: CASSLGALGSPLHF
CDR3nt: TGTGCCAGCAGCTTGGGCGCCCTGGGGTCACCCCTCCACTTT

j_gene: TRBJ1-1
d_gene: -
v_gene: TRBV6-4
abundance: -
CDR3aa: CASKQAAEGNEAFF
CDR3nt: TGTGCCAGCAAACAGGCGGCCGAGGGGAATGAAGCTTTCTTT

j_gene: TRBJ2-5
d_gene: -
v_gene: TRBV11-2
abundance: -
CDR3aa: CASSPRETQYF
CDR3nt: TGTGCCAGCAGCCCTCGGGAGACCCAGTACTTC

j_gene: TRBJ1-2
d_gene: TRBD1
v_gene: TRBV7-9
abundance: once
CDR3aa: CASSFPTIQGAPGGYTF
CDR3nt: TGTGCCAGCAGCTTCCCGACCATACAGGGGGCGCCGGGTGGCTACACCTTC

j_gene: TRBJ1-2
d_gene: TRBD1
v_gene: TRBV7-2
abundance: few
CDR3aa: CASSLVGQASSYGYTF
CDR3nt: TGTGCCAGCAGCTTAGTGGGACAGGCGTCTTCCTATGGCTACACCTTC

j_gene: TRBJ1-2
d_gene: -
v_gene: TRBV5-1
abundance: few
CDR3aa: CASTLRGDASNGYTF
CDR3nt: TGCGCCAGCACTCTGAGAGGAGACGCGAGTAATGGCTACACCTTC

j_gene: TRBJ1-1
d_gene: TRBD1
v_gene: TRBV19
abundance: -
CDR3aa: CASSIQGAATEAFF
CDR3nt: TGTGCCAGTAGTATACAGGGGGCGGCCACTGAAGCTTTCTTT

j_gene: TRBJ1-2
d_gene: TRBD1
v_gene: TRBV30
abundance: few
CDR3aa: CAWSLTGGKDGYTF
CDR3nt: TGTGCCTGGAGTTTGACAGGGGGCAAGGATGGCTACACCTTC

j_gene: TRBJ2-7
d_gene: -
v_gene: TRBV6-2/TRBV6-3
abundance: -
CDR3aa: CASSDGGASYEQYF
CDR3nt: TGTGCCAGCAGTGACGGGGGAGCCTCCTACGAGCAGTACTTC

j_gene: TRBJ1-1
d_gene: -
v_gene: TRBV19
abundance: -
CDR3aa: CASAAWEQTTEAFF
CDR3nt: TGTGCCAGTGCTGCTTGGGAGCAGACGACTGAAGCTTTCTTT

j_gene: TRBJ1-1
d_gene: -
v_gene: TRBV29-1
abundance: -
CDR3aa: CSVRGGAIEAFF
CDR3nt: TGCAGCGTTCGAGGGGGGGCCATTGAAGCTTTCTTT

j_gene: TRBJ1-5
d_gene: -
v_gene: TRBV30
abundance: -
CDR3aa: CAWSAPGRGNQPQHF
CDR3nt: TGTGCCTGGAGCGCACCGGGACGGGGAAATCAGCCCCAGCATTTT

j_gene: TRBJ2-2
d_gene: TRBD2
v_gene: TRBV5-1
abundance: few
CDR3aa: CASSGGLAGTGELFF
CDR3nt: TGCGCCAGCAGCGGGGGACTAGCGGGCACCGGGGAGCTGTTTTTT

j_gene: TRBJ1-6
d_gene: -
v_gene: TRBV14
abundance: -
CDR3aa: CASSQAPAYNSPLHF
CDR3nt: TGTGCCAGCAGCCAAGCCCCAGCTTATAATTCACCCCTCCACTTT

j_gene: TRBJ1-5
d_gene: -
v_gene: TRBV19
abundance: -
CDR3aa: CASSIGRGGNQPQHF
CDR3nt: TGTGCCAGTAGTATAGGTAGGGGAGGCAATCAGCCCCAGCATTTT

j_gene: TRBJ2-5
d_gene: -
v_gene: TRBV7-6
abundance: few
CDR3aa: CASSLTGGQMGETQYF
CDR3nt: TGTGCCAGCAGCTTAACGGGGGGCCAAATGGGGGAGACCCAGTACTTC

j_gene: TRBJ1-2
d_gene: -
v_gene: TRBV27
abundance: few
CDR3aa: CASRSPGQYGYTF
CDR3nt: TGTGCCAGCAGGTCCCCGGGGCAGTATGGCTACACCTTC

j_gene: TRBJ1-1
d_gene: -
v_gene: TRBV5-1
abundance: -
CDR3aa: CASSATGWNTEAFF
CDR3nt: TGCGCCAGCAGCGCTACAGGGTGGAACACTGAAGCTTTCTTT

j_gene: TRBJ2-1
d_gene: -
v_gene: TRBV11-2
abundance: -
CDR3aa: CASSLQGGTYNEQFF
CDR3nt: TGTGCCAGCAGCTTACAGGGGGGTACCTACAATGAGCAGTTCTTC

j_gene: TRBJ1-1
d_gene: -
v_gene: TRBV27
abundance: -
CDR3aa: CASSLSVAVPTEAFF
CDR3nt: TGTGCCAGCAGTTTATCTGTGGCCGTTCCCACTGAAGCTTTCTTT

j_gene: TRBJ2-3
d_gene: TRBD2
v_gene: TRBV6-2/TRBV6-3
abundance: few
CDR3aa: CASRPSGEDTQYF
CDR3nt: TGTGCCAGCAGACCTAGCGGGGAAGATACGCAGTATTTT

j_gene: TRBJ2-2
d_gene: -
v_gene: TRBV19
abundance: -
CDR3aa: CASSIGQIGTGELFF
CDR3nt: TGTGCCAGTAGTATAGGGCAGATAGGCACCGGGGAGCTGTTTTTT

j_gene: TRBJ1-2
d_gene: TRBD1
v_gene: TRBV10-1
abundance: -
CDR3aa: CASSYDRVGGYTF
CDR3nt: TGCGCCAGCAGTTACGACAGGGTGGGGGGCTACACCTTC

j_gene: TRBJ1-6
d_gene: TRBD1
v_gene: TRBV18
abundance: -
CDR3aa: CASSSRTGGNYNSPLHF
CDR3nt: TGTGCCAGCTCGTCCCGGACAGGGGGCAACTATAATTCACCCCTCCACTTT

j_gene: TRBJ2-3
d_gene: TRBD2
v_gene: TRBV6-1
abundance: few
CDR3aa: CASSARLAGLIDTQYF
CDR3nt: TGTGCCAGCAGTGCAAGACTAGCCGGGCTGATAGATACGCAGTATTTT